A single sample is the source of the 25 T cell receptor beta chains below, sequenced in a study of technical replicates of blood from a handful of donors. Profiled with immunoSEQ multiplex PCR; TCRdb holds only in-frame clones, not every one. The sample consists of some 78,000 clones, around 92% of them appearing once. The sequencing input was T cells isolated from PBMCs. The source of these receptors is a human donor in good health.

The chain is built from TRBV27 and TRBJ1-4, with 11 bases matching TRBD1. Trimming cost V 4 bases and J 8 bases; bases outside gene matches: 3. CDR3 length: 14 residues. Germline CDR1 and CDR2: MNHEY and SMNVEV (reference sequence). CDR3 in DNA: TGTGCCAGCAGTTGGGACAGGGGGGCAGAAAAACTGTTTTTT. Protein: CASSWDRGAEKLFF.

The rearrangement uses TRBV4-1 and TRBJ1-4; D uncertain. The germline V gene has CDR1 MGHRA and CDR2 YSYEKL. The CDR3 length is 11 residues. The germline V and J ends were trimmed by 1 base and 15 bases, with 9 bases remaining between them. CDR3 in amino acids: CASSQGLKVFF. The CDR3 region has the DNA TGCGCCAGCAGCCAAGGACTTAAGGTGTTTTTT.

The count of this clone is one. The gene calls are TRBV30 and TRBJ1-3; D is unclear. The CDR3 loop spans 14 amino acids. Germline V gives CDR1 GTSNPN, CDR2 SVGIG (reference sequence). V lost 3 bases and J lost 4, with 13 bases in between. CDR3 in amino acids: CAWRKQTGGNTIYF. The CDR3 DNA is TGTGCCTGGAGAAAGCAAACGGGGGGAAACACCATATATTTT.

The chain is built from TRBV6-1 and TRBJ1-1; tentatively, D is TRBD1 (6 bases). The CDR3 is made up of 15 amino acids. Per the germline V gene, CDR1 is MNHNS and CDR2 is SASEGT. Trimming shortened V by 8 bases and J by 1 base, and 17 bases separated the two germline ends. The DNA for the CDR3 is TGTGCCAGCCGCACCTCCGAGACAGGGAACACTGAAGCTTTCTTT. Protein product: CASRTSETGNTEAFF.

The V and J genes are TRBV29-1 and TRBJ1-1; no firm D call. The CDR3 runs to 12 residues. Trimming shortened V by 7 bases and J by 2 bases, and 11 bases separated the two germline ends. Germline assignment: CDR1 SQVTM and CDR2 ANQGSEA. This CDR3 reads CSADKLNTEAFF. In DNA form, the CDR3 reads TGCAGCGCCGACAAACTCAACACTGAAGCTTTCTTT.

J is TRBJ2-7 and V is TRBV6-5; the match to TRBD2 covers 9 bases. This CDR3 spans 13 amino acids. The germline CDR1 and CDR2 sequences are MNHEY and SVGAGI. The V gene end was trimmed by 8 bases and the J gene end by 4 bases; junction bases not matched to a gene: 6. The CDR3 sequence: CASGASGKYEQYF. The CDR3 DNA follows: TGTGCCAGCGGGGCTAGCGGGAAGTACGAGCAGTACTTC.

The gene calls are TRBV30 and TRBJ1-5; TRBD1 agrees at 10 bases. V gave up 5 bases and J gave up 6 bases; unmatched junction bases: 4. There are 13 residues in the CDR3. Germline CDR1 reads GTSNPN; CDR2 reads SVGIG (reference sequence). CDR3 DNA: TGTGCCTGGGGACAGGGGGGGTTTCAGCCCCAGCATTTT. Translated, it gives CAWGQGGFQPQHF.

This chain's CDR3 is CASSPMERDTEAFF. The CDR3 DNA is TGTGCCAGCTCACCAATGGAGAGGGACACTGAAGCTTTCTTT. V and J are TRBV18 and TRBJ1-1; D unclear. V was cut by 2 bases and J by 3 bases, with 10 bases left in between. Germline-derived CDR1 and CDR2 are KGHSH and LQKENI. The CDR3 has 14 amino acids.

The chain joins TRBV4-1 to TRBJ1-2; tentatively, D is TRBD1 (6 bases). V dropped 0 bases and J dropped 1 base, with 9 bases sitting between them. This CDR3 has 15 amino acids. The germline V gene encodes CDR1 MGHRA and CDR2 YSYEKL. The CDR3 region has the DNA TGCGCCAGCAGCCAAGAGGACAGTTTTAACTATGGCTACACCTTC. It specifies CASSQEDSFNYGYTF.

The chain couples TRBV4-2 to TRBJ1-1; D gene ambiguous. V lost 4 bases, J lost 5 bases, and 20 bases lay in between. The CDR3 length is 16 residues. Germline lookup yields CDR1 LGHNA and CDR2 YNFKEQ. The CDR3 nucleotides read TGTGCCAGCAGCCGGACTACCTTGGCCACTCAAACTGAAGCTTTCTTT. Amino acids: CASSRTTLATQTEAFF.

This clone was detected only once. V is TRBV4-3 and J is TRBJ2-3, with 13 bases lining up with TRBD2. CDR1 LGHNA and CDR2 YSLEER come from the germline V gene. CDR3 length: 15 amino acids. The V and J ends lost 4 bases and 3 bases, in that order; junction bases with no gene match: 1. For the CDR3, the DNA is TGCGCCAGCAGCCTGGGACTAGCGGGAACAGATACGCAGTATTTT. This gives the protein CASSLGLAGTDTQYF.

CDR3 region: CASRAGLAGPYEQYF. As DNA, the CDR3 is TGTGCCAGCAGAGCGGGACTAGCGGGGCCCTACGAGCAGTACTTC. The chain joins TRBV6-1 to TRBJ2-7; TRBD2 aligns across 13 bases. This CDR3 comprises 15 residues. J was trimmed by 2 bases and V by 6 bases; bases with no gene match: 4. Germline CDR1 is MNHNS and CDR2 is SASEGT.

The CDR3 loop is CASREPDTGNEKLFF. CDR3 nucleotides: TGTGCCAGCCGCGAACCGGACACTGGGAATGAAAAACTGTTTTTT. The chain uses TRBV6-6 and TRBJ1-4; D might be TRBD1 (5 bases). CDR3 length: 15 amino acids. CDR1 MNHNY and CDR2 SVGAGI come from the germline V gene (reference sequence). V dropped 8 bases and J dropped 5 bases, with 18 bases sitting between them.

V is TRBV7-6 and J is TRBJ2-3, with D hard to call. This CDR3 is built from 13 residues. Trimming took 4 bases from V and 2 from J, leaving 7 bases between them. In germline, CDR1 is SGHVS, CDR2 FNYEAQ. CDR3 nucleotide sequence: TGTGCCAGCAGCTCACCTAACACAGATACGCAGTATTTT. Residues: CASSSPNTDTQYF.

This clone has just a few counts. The chain is built from TRBV6-5 and TRBJ1-2; D gene unclear. Germline CDR1 and CDR2: MNHEY and SVGAGI. V was clipped by 6 bases and J by 7 bases, with 15 bases between them. The length of the CDR3 is 13 residues. This CDR3 reads CASRSQAYGGYTF. The CDR3 DNA sequence: TGTGCCAGCAGAAGCCAGGCTTACGGTGGCTACACCTTC.

The J gene is TRBJ1-3, the V gene TRBV11-3, with a possible D match to TRBD1 (6 bases). V was clipped by 5 bases and J by 8 bases, with 10 bases between them. Germline V gene sequence: CDR1 SGHNT, CDR2 YENEEA. The CDR3 is 12 amino acids. The CDR3 region is CASSATGYTIYF. As DNA, the CDR3 is TGTGCCAGCAGCGCAACAGGGTACACCATATATTTT.

The V gene is TRBV4-2, the J gene TRBJ2-7, with TRBD2 identical over 9 bases. The CDR3 is 15 amino acids. From germline, CDR1 is LGHNA and CDR2 YNFKEQ. The V segment lost 5 bases and the J segment 2 bases; nucleotides outside the gene matches: 7. This chain's CDR3 is CASSNLAGTAYEQYF. The CDR3 DNA follows: TGTGCCAGCAGCAATCTAGCGGGGACGGCCTACGAGCAGTACTTC.

The rearrangement joins TRBV11-3 to TRBJ2-3; 10 nucleotides agree with TRBD1. V was pared by 5 bases and J by 6 bases, with 11 bases of the junction left unmatched. The CDR3 spans 16 residues. Germline CDR1 and CDR2: SGHNT and YENEEA. CDR3 coding DNA: TGTGCCAGCAGCACAGATGTAGGGACAGGGGAGGATACGCAGTATTTT. Amino acids: CASSTDVGTGEDTQYF.

CDR3 amino acids: CASSPGLGNYGYTF. DNA for the CDR3: TGTGCCAGCAGCCCAGGTCTGGGTAACTATGGCTACACCTTC. This sequence joins TRBV7-8 and TRBJ1-2; the D is unclear. There are 14 residues in the CDR3. CDR1 is SGHVS, CDR2 FQNEAQ, per germline. V was shortened by 5 bases and J by 1 base, with 11 bases between the two germline ends. Filled out from reference TRBV7-8 and TRBJ1-2, the complete variable domain reads GAGVSQSPRYKVAKRGQDVALRCDPISGHVSLFWYQQALGQGPEFLTYFQNEAQLDKSGLPSDRFFAERPEGSVSTLKIQRTQQEDSAVYLCASSPGLGNYGYTFGSGTRLTVV.

The rearrangement uses TRBV9 and TRBJ2-7, with 7 bases lining up with TRBD2. The CDR3 is 15 amino acids. After removal of 3 bases from V and 3 bases from J, the junction contained 9 bases not matched to a gene. CDR1 SGDLS and CDR2 YYNGEE come from the germline V gene. The CDR3 loop reads CASSDYSAGDYEQYF. CDR3 in DNA: TGTGCCAGCAGCGATTACTCGGCGGGAGACTACGAGCAGTACTTC.

J is TRBJ2-2 and V is TRBV9, with 7 positions matching TRBD2. The CDR3 extends over 16 amino acids. The junction had 5 bases not matched to a gene; V was cut back by 2 bases and J by 1 base. In germline, CDR1 is SGDLS, CDR2 YYNGEE. In DNA form, the CDR3 reads TGTGCCAGCAGCGTCAGACCGGGGGGGAACACCGGGGAGCTGTTTTTT. It yields the protein CASSVRPGGNTGELFF.

This chain links TRBV30 with TRBJ1-1, with 8 bases that match TRBD1. V gave up 5 bases and J gave up 7 bases; unmatched junction bases: 6. The CDR3 extends over 12 amino acids. Germline values: CDR1 GTSNPN, CDR2 SVGIG (reference sequence). Here the CDR3 reads CAWAQGAGEAFF. The CDR3 DNA reads TGTGCCTGGGCTCAGGGGGCAGGTGAAGCTTTCTTT.

The V call is TRBV11-2, the J call TRBJ1-1; 7 positions agree with TRBD1. The V gene end was trimmed by 5 bases and the J gene end by 1 base; junction bases not matched to a gene: 10. From germline, CDR1 is SGHAT and CDR2 FQNNGV. The CDR3 contains 16 residues. CDR3 sequence reads: CASSAQGILGNTEAFF. Here the CDR3 DNA reads TGTGCCAGCAGCGCACAGGGGATACTTGGGAACACTGAAGCTTTCTTT.

The chain couples TRBV5-1 to TRBJ2-4, with D maybe TRBD2 (5 bases). V dropped 4 bases and J dropped 1 base, with 6 bases sitting between them. The CDR3 has 13 amino acids. The germline V gene has CDR1 SGHRS and CDR2 YFSETQ. The CDR3 region is CASSSGAKNIQYF. The CDR3 region has the DNA TGCGCCAGCAGCAGCGGCGCCAAAAACATTCAGTACTTC.

The chain couples TRBV6-5 to TRBJ2-1; possibly TRBD1 for D (6 bases). Germline lookup yields CDR1 MNHEY and CDR2 SVGAGI. Trimming took 0 bases from V and 8 from J, leaving 11 bases between them. This CDR3 comprises 14 residues. Here the CDR3 reads CASSYSSQGHEQFF. The DNA for the CDR3 is TGTGCCAGCAGTTACTCGTCACAGGGTCATGAGCAGTTCTTC.